These T cell receptor beta chains were read from a single sample in a study of T cells after posttransplantation cyclophosphamide. Sequencing used immunoSEQ multiplex PCR; TCRdb keeps in-frame clones, though not all of them. This repertoire holds about 39,000 clones, and none appear only once. Material: PBMCs. These receptor sequences come from a woman aged 50 to 60 in good health and a related stem cell transplant donor. CDR3s include the opening cysteine and the closing phenylalanine or tryptophan. The order of the fields is D gene, CDR3 length, V gene, clone size, J gene, CDR3 protein, CDR3 DNA. The D gene is left open where the match is weak. A row's size may be missing; if present it is once, few, many or a size class.

D: TRBD1; length: 15; V: TRBV6-5; size: few; J: TRBJ2-7; CDR3: CASSYSDRGPYEQYF; DNA: TGTGCCAGCAGTTACTCGGACAGGGGTCCTTACGAGCAGTACTTC
D: NA; length: 15; V: TRBV7-9; size: many; J: TRBJ2-3; CDR3: CASSPYGGAGDTQYF; DNA: TGTGCCAGCAGCCCGTATGGGGGCGCGGGAGATACGCAGTATTTT
D: TRBD1; length: 15; V: TRBV7-9; size: many; J: TRBJ1-2; CDR3: CASSGGTGNNYGYTF; DNA: TGTGCCAGCAGCGGAGGGACAGGGAATAACTATGGCTACACCTTC
D: TRBD1; length: 15; V: TRBV27; size: few; J: TRBJ1-1; CDR3: CASSLPGQGRPEAFF; DNA: TGTGCCAGCAGTTTACCCGGACAGGGGAGGCCTGAAGCTTTCTTT
D: TRBD1; length: 14; V: TRBV6-5; size: many; J: TRBJ2-7; CDR3: CASSYSTGAYEQYF; DNA: TGTGCCAGCAGTTACTCGACAGGGGCCTACGAGCAGTACTTC
D: TRBD1; length: 15; V: TRBV6-1; size: few; J: TRBJ1-5; CDR3: CASTPGGAGNQPQHF; DNA: TGTGCCAGCACCCCAGGGGGTGCCGGCAATCAGCCCCAGCATTTT
D: TRBD2; length: 15; V: TRBV7-2; size: many; J: TRBJ2-7; CDR3: CASSPRAGSSYEQYF; DNA: TGTGCCAGCAGCCCTAGAGCGGGGAGCTCCTACGAGCAGTACTTC
D: TRBD1; length: 14; V: TRBV19; size: many; J: TRBJ2-7; CDR3: CATSNWDRAYEQYF; DNA: TGTGCCACTTCGAATTGGGACAGGGCCTACGAGCAGTACTTC
D: TRBD1; length: 14; V: TRBV12-5; size: many; J: TRBJ1-2; CDR3: CASGLTGGLYGYTF; DNA: TGTGCTAGTGGTTTAACAGGGGGCCTCTATGGCTACACCTTC
D: TRBD1; length: 12; V: TRBV9; size: many; J: TRBJ1-1; CDR3: CASSATDRVAFF; DNA: TGTGCCAGCAGCGCCACGGACAGGGTTGCTTTCTTT
D: NA; length: 12; V: TRBV6-5; size: many; J: TRBJ2-1; CDR3: CASSYARNEQFF; DNA: TGTGCCAGCAGTTACGCCCGGAATGAGCAGTTCTTC
D: NA; length: 15; V: TRBV27; size: few; J: TRBJ2-3; CDR3: CASSFGSASTDTQYF; DNA: TGTGCCAGCAGTTTCGGGAGCGCTAGCACAGATACGCAGTATTTT
D: TRBD1; length: 13; V: TRBV4-3; size: many; J: TRBJ1-5; CDR3: CASSRTGDQPQHF; DNA: TGCGCCAGCAGCCGGACAGGGGATCAGCCCCAGCATTTT
D: NA; length: 11; V: TRBV25-1; size: NA; J: TRBJ2-5; CDR3: CASSLQETQYF; DNA: TGTGCCAGCAGTCTTCAAGAGACCCAGTACTTC
D: TRBD1; length: 16; V: TRBV5-4; size: many; J: TRBJ1-2; CDR3: CASSLASGQGEEGYTF; DNA: TGTGCCAGCAGCTTGGCTTCGGGACAGGGGGAAGAAGGCTACACCTTC
D: TRBD1; length: 13; V: TRBV28; size: many; J: TRBJ2-7; CDR3: CASRMTGGREQYF; DNA: TGTGCCAGCAGGATGACAGGGGGCCGGGAGCAGTACTTC
D: NA; length: 15; V: TRBV5-6; size: many; J: TRBJ2-3; CDR3: CASRLSGGGTDTQYF; DNA: TGTGCCAGCAGATTGTCGGGGGGCGGCACAGATACGCAGTATTTT
D: NA; length: 13; V: TRBV5-1; size: many; J: TRBJ2-2; CDR3: CASSPPGPGELFF; DNA: TGCGCCAGCAGCCCCCCAGGGCCCGGGGAGCTGTTTTTT
D: TRBD2; length: 16; V: TRBV7-9; size: few; J: TRBJ2-5; CDR3: CASRARTSGGQETQYF; DNA: TGTGCCAGCAGGGCTCGGACTAGCGGGGGACAAGAGACCCAGTACTTC
D: NA; length: 16; V: TRBV5-1; size: many; J: TRBJ2-3; CDR3: CASSLVRQASTDTQYF; DNA: TGCGCCAGCAGCTTGGTTAGGCAGGCTAGCACAGATACGCAGTATTTT
D: NA; length: 12; V: TRBV30; size: few; J: TRBJ1-4; CDR3: CASHIASEKLFF; DNA: TGTGCCTCCCACATAGCTAGTGAAAAACTGTTTTTT
D: NA; length: 12; V: TRBV5-1; size: many; J: TRBJ2-7; CDR3: CASSEQFYEQYF; DNA: TGCGCCAGCAGCGAACAGTTCTACGAGCAGTACTTC
D: TRBD1; length: 16; V: TRBV7-9; size: many; J: TRBJ2-2; CDR3: CASSTSGTGVTGELFF; DNA: TGTGCCAGCAGCACCTCCGGGACAGGGGTTACCGGGGAGCTGTTTTTT
D: TRBD1; length: 15; V: TRBV4-1; size: many; J: TRBJ2-7; CDR3: CASSPSGTAFYEQYF; DNA: TGCGCCAGCAGCCCCTCCGGGACAGCTTTCTACGAGCAGTACTTC
D: NA; length: 18; V: TRBV28; size: many; J: TRBJ1-2; CDR3: CASSTKGYLGQLDYGYTF; DNA: TGTGCCAGCAGTACCAAAGGATACCTCGGACAGTTGGACTATGGCTACACCTTC
D: NA; length: 14; V: TRBV6-1; size: many; J: TRBJ1-2; CDR3: CASSEGAGDYGYTF; DNA: TGTGCCAGCAGTGAAGGGGCCGGGGACTATGGCTACACCTTC
D: NA; length: 14; V: TRBV5-5; size: many; J: TRBJ2-7; CDR3: CASSLVGQYYEQYF; DNA: TGTGCCAGCAGCTTGGTAGGACAGTACTACGAGCAGTACTTC
D: NA; length: 14; V: TRBV4-1; size: many; J: TRBJ1-1; CDR3: CASSLRWANTEAFF; DNA: TGCGCCAGCAGCCTGCGATGGGCTAACACTGAAGCTTTCTTT
D: TRBD2; length: 16; V: TRBV4-1; size: NA; J: TRBJ2-7; CDR3: CASSQGGGYLPVEQYF; DNA: TGCGCCAGCAGCCAAGGGGGGGGGTACCTACCCGTCGAGCAGTACTTC
D: NA; length: 12; V: TRBV5-8; size: many; J: TRBJ1-2; CDR3: CASSFESYGYTF; DNA: TGTGCCAGCAGCTTTGAGAGTTACGGCTACACCTTC
D: NA; length: 13; V: TRBV14; size: few; J: TRBJ1-2; CDR3: CASSQVINYGYTF; DNA: TGTGCCAGCAGCCAAGTAATAAACTATGGCTACACCTTC
D: TRBD1; length: 16; V: TRBV4-2; size: many; J: TRBJ1-4; CDR3: CASSQDTGQGREKLFF; DNA: TGTGCCAGCAGCCAAGATACGGGACAGGGGCGCGAAAAACTGTTTTTT
D: TRBD1; length: 14; V: TRBV7-3; size: many; J: TRBJ2-7; CDR3: CASSSGGFPHEQYF; DNA: TGTGCCAGCAGTTCAGGGGGCTTCCCCCACGAGCAGTACTTC
D: TRBD1; length: 19; V: TRBV27; size: NA; J: TRBJ1-1; CDR3: CASSFSTPGQGAMGTEAFF; DNA: TGTGCCAGCAGTTTCTCAACACCGGGACAGGGGGCGATGGGAACTGAAGCTTTCTTT
D: TRBD1; length: 15; V: TRBV6-6; size: many; J: TRBJ2-7; CDR3: CASSYPGTGFYEQYF; DNA: TGTGCCAGCAGTTACCCAGGGACAGGGTTCTACGAGCAGTACTTC
D: TRBD2; length: 15; V: TRBV4-1; size: many; J: TRBJ2-7; CDR3: CASRNLAGGFHEQYF; DNA: TGCGCCAGCAGGAACTTAGCGGGGGGGTTCCACGAGCAGTACTTC
D: NA; length: 17; V: TRBV25-1; size: NA; J: TRBJ2-6; CDR3: CAGRGGPLDSGANVLTF; DNA: TGTGCCGGCAGGGGGGGACCGCTGGACTCTGGGGCCAACGTCCTGACTTTC
D: TRBD1; length: 17; V: TRBV7-8; size: many; J: TRBJ1-2; CDR3: CASSAQPPGQSFRGYTF; DNA: TGTGCCAGCAGCGCTCAGCCGCCGGGACAGAGTTTTCGAGGCTACACCTTC
D: NA; length: 13; V: TRBV5-6; size: many; J: TRBJ2-4; CDR3: CASSEEGKNIQYF; DNA: TGTGCCAGCAGTGAGGAGGGCAAAAACATTCAGTACTTC
D: NA; length: 15; V: TRBV4-3; size: many; J: TRBJ1-2; CDR3: CASSQDWGGPYGYTF; DNA: TGCGCCAGCAGCCAAGATTGGGGGGGTCCCTATGGCTACACCTTC
D: NA; length: 14; V: TRBV2; size: many; J: TRBJ2-7; CDR3: CASSVESRAGEQYF; DNA: TGTGCCAGCAGTGTGGAGTCCAGGGCGGGAGAGCAGTACTTC
D: TRBD1; length: 14; V: TRBV28; size: many; J: TRBJ1-5; CDR3: CASSSTGVGQPQHF; DNA: TGTGCCAGCAGTTCTACAGGGGTAGGTCAGCCCCAGCATTTT
D: NA; length: 14; V: TRBV11-1; size: many; J: TRBJ2-6; CDR3: CASSWQSGANVLTF; DNA: TGTGCCAGCAGCTGGCAGTCTGGGGCCAACGTCCTGACTTTC
D: NA; length: 14; V: TRBV28; size: many; J: TRBJ1-1; CDR3: CASSFYGGRLEAFF; DNA: TGTGCCAGCAGTTTTTACGGGGGGCGGCTCGAAGCTTTCTTT
D: TRBD1; length: 15; V: TRBV6-4; size: many; J: TRBJ1-5; CDR3: CASSPWGGQGPPQHF; DNA: TGTGCCAGCAGTCCCTGGGGGGGACAGGGCCCGCCCCAGCATTTT
D: NA; length: 13; V: TRBV28; size: many; J: TRBJ1-4; CDR3: CASSFVKYEKLFF; DNA: TGTGCCAGCAGTTTTGTCAAATATGAAAAACTGTTTTTT